This T cell receptor (beta chain) was sequenced in a study of Graves' ophthalmopathy and Graves' hyperthyroidism. V lost 1 base, J lost 2 bases, and 4 bases stayed unmatched. CDR1 and CDR2 from the germline V gene are MNHEY and SVGAGI. This CDR3 contains 15 residues. Amplifying from RNA transcripts, the study obtained TCR beta CDR3 regions. A first-round RT-PCR used HTBI primers, followed by a second-round multiplex PCR. TCRdb fed the multiplex PCR reads into MiXCR, producing one record per CDR3 protein. Among about 400,000 distinct CDR3 sequences listed, 15% to 20% were seen once. The specimen was peripheral blood. This chain connects TRBV6-5 to TRBJ2-5, with TRBD1 matching 7 bases. The sequence came from a woman under 30 with Graves' ophthalmopathy. The CDR3 region is CASSYFGQEQETQYF. Written as DNA, the CDR3 is TGTGCCAGCAGTTACTTTGGACAGGAGCAAGAGACCCAGTACTTC.